What follows is one T cell receptor beta chain and its context. Its specificity is unknown. The sample belongs to a study of blood T cells in healthy people across ages. Findings of the study overall: Leaving the PBMCs unsorted stopped any conclusive comparison of naive versus antigen-experienced cells.

PCR was performed a second time for roughly 7 to 11 cycles using a sample-barcoded 5' primer and a J-beta primer mix. TCRdb ran MiXCR on the 5' RACE reads and lists one entry per CDR3 protein. The sample contains 920,000 or so distinct CDR3 sequences, 45% of which appear only once. The origin of this receptor is a woman in her sixties or seventies in good health. The sequenced material came from blood.

CDR3 region: CSVESPSGPPYTSDEQFF. The CDR3 DNA is TGCAGCGTTGAGTCTCCTAGCGGGCCGCCCTATACTTCGGATGAGCAGTTCTTC. The V gene is TRBV29-1, the J gene TRBJ2-1, with 8 bases fitting TRBD2. V lost 3 bases and J lost 8; bases outside the gene matches: 21. Germline values: CDR1 SQVTM, CDR2 ANQGSEA. The CDR3 spans 18 residues.